The next 32 T cell receptor beta chains were all read from a single sample in a study of T-cell memory formation after mild COVID-19. TCRdb used MiXCR to reprocess the 5' RACE reads, holding one entry per CDR3 protein. The table has 85,000 to 120,000 distinct CDR3 sequences, 12% seen once. Sequenced material: PBMCs or a T cell subset sorted from them (not recorded which). Receptors were obtained from an adult woman who had mild COVID-19 (a few samples of this study predate the infection). Cell type and time point are not known.

The J gene is TRBJ1-5, the V gene TRBV10-2; 7 nucleotides match TRBD1. The CDR3 runs 15 residues. V was pared by 6 bases and J by 2 bases, with 7 bases of the junction left unmatched. CDR1 and CDR2 from the germline V gene are WSHSY and SAAADI. The chain's CDR3 is CASRVNRGGNQPQHF. The CDR3 nucleotides are TGCGCCAGCAGGGTTAACAGGGGCGGCAATCAGCCCCAGCATTTT.

This clonotype has ten or more counts. The DNA of the CDR3 is TGTGCCAGCAGCCCCTTCGGTGGGGGGTTCTCCTACGAGCAGTACTTC. Translated: CASSPFGGGFSYEQYF. The chain joins TRBV6-5 to TRBJ2-7; D possibly corresponds to TRBD2 (6 bases). From germline, CDR1 is MNHEY and CDR2 SVGAGI. V lost 6 bases, J lost 0 bases, and 18 bases lay in between. The CDR3 spans 16 residues.

This clonotype was detected only a few times. The chain recombines TRBV3-1 with TRBJ2-5, with a weak D call TRBD2 (5 bases). V was shortened by 1 base and J by 5 bases, with 14 bases between the two germline ends. The CDR3 loop spans 15 amino acids. Germline CDR1 LGHDT, CDR2 YNNKEL (reference sequence). The CDR3 nucleotides are TGTGCCAGCAGCCAAGGTGGAGGATTTGGGGAGACCCAGTACTTC. It codes for CASSQGGGFGETQYF.

The chain recombines TRBV4-3 with TRBJ1-1; no clear D. The V end was cut by 4 bases, the J end by 0 bases, with 9 bases between. Germline V lookup: CDR1 LGHNA, CDR2 YSLEER. The CDR3 has 14 residues. CDR3 DNA sequence: TGCGCCAGCAGCCTAGGGCGCATGAACACTGAAGCTTTCTTT. Encoded protein: CASSLGRMNTEAFF.

The CDR3 here is CASSLGLAEYEQYF. CDR3 bases: TGTGCCAGCAGCTTAGGACTAGCGGAGTACGAGCAGTACTTC. The rearrangement uses TRBV7-2 and TRBJ2-7; 9 bases are shared with TRBD2. J was trimmed by 4 bases and V by 1 base; bases with no gene match: 2. Germline V gene lookup returns CDR1 SGHTA and CDR2 FQGNSA. This CDR3 is 14 amino acids long.

V gene TRBV6-5 combines with J gene TRBJ2-3, with no clear D. Germline CDR1 MNHEY, CDR2 SVGAGI. With 6 bases removed from V and 3 bases from J, the gap between germline ends came to 10 bases. The CDR3 spans 13 residues. The DNA of the CDR3 is TGTGCCAGCAGCCGCCCCACGACAGATACGCAGTATTTT. Translated, it gives CASSRPTTDTQYF.

V is TRBV29-1 and J is TRBJ1-2; 9 bases fit TRBD1. CDR3 length: 13 amino acids. CDR1 and CDR2 (germline): SQVTM, ANQGSEA. Germline trimming cut 5 bases from V and 8 bases from J; bases unmatched to any gene: 9. The CDR3 DNA reads as TGCAGCGTTTACCCGGGACAGGGCCAGGGCTACACCTTC. This translates into CSVYPGQGQGYTF. The full variable domain, completed using reference TRBV29-1 and TRBJ1-2, is SAVISQKPSRDICQRGTSLTIQCQVDSQVTMMFWYRQQPGQSLTLIATANQGSEATYESGFVIDKFPISRPNLTFSTLTVSNMSPEDSSIYLCSVYPGQGQGYTFGSGTRLTVV.

The table lists this clonotype with a few counts. This chain links TRBV27 with TRBJ2-1; weak D call: TRBD2 (6 bases). Germline V gene sequence: CDR1 MNHEY, CDR2 SMNVEV (reference sequence). The CDR3 consists of 14 residues. V lost 6 bases and J 5 bases, leaving 14 bases between the germline ends. This chain's CDR3 is CASRHHGGNNEQFF. CDR3 nucleotide sequence: TGTGCCAGCAGGCACCACGGGGGAAACAATGAGCAGTTCTTC.

This clonotype was recorded a few times. The J gene is TRBJ2-5, the V gene TRBV5-1, with a weak D call TRBD1 (6 bases). The V gene lost 0 bases and the J gene lost 4 bases, with 13 bases spanning the gap. The CDR3 is made up of 15 amino acids. The germline CDR1 and CDR2 sequences are SGHRS and YFSETQ. The CDR3 sequence: CASSLGGGSGETQYF. The CDR3 bases are TGCGCCAGCAGCTTGGGAGGGGGATCGGGAGAGACCCAGTACTTC.

The chain links TRBV12-3 or TRBV12-4 to TRBJ2-1; D is unclear. V lost 6 bases and J 3 bases, leaving 12 bases between the germline ends. CDR3 length: 14 amino acids. This chain's CDR3 is CASSSPGVYNEQFF. CDR3 bases: TGTGCCAGCAGCTCCCCGGGTGTCTACAATGAGCAGTTCTTC.

The gene calls are TRBV7-2 and TRBJ1-2; D may be TRBD1 (6 bases). CDR3 length equals 14 residues. Germline V lookup: CDR1 SGHTA, CDR2 FQGNSA. The V end lost 1 base, the J end lost 7 bases, and 13 bases lay between the germline ends. The CDR3 bases are TGTGCCAGCAGCTTAGGGGGGCTGGTAATTGGCTACACCTTC. Translated, it gives CASSLGGLVIGYTF.

The chain uses TRBV6-6 and TRBJ1-3; TRBD1 aligns across 7 bases. Looked up from germline, CDR1 is MNHNY and CDR2 is SVGAGI (reference sequence). The CDR3 extends over 16 amino acids. The ends lost 8 bases at V and 0 bases at J; junction bases unmatched: 10. The CDR3 DNA reads as TGTGCCAGCTCGGGGGACAGACCGACCTCTGGAAACACCATATATTTT. Its protein is CASSGDRPTSGNTIYF.

This clonotype has just a few counts. CDR3 sequence: CASSQGTGISDTQYF. The CDR3 region has the DNA TGCGCCAGCAGCCAAGGGACAGGGATCTCAGATACGCAGTATTTT. The rearrangement uses TRBV4-1 and TRBJ2-3; 8 bases fit TRBD1. J lost 4 bases, V lost 1 base, and 4 bases had no gene match. This CDR3 spans 15 amino acids. The germline V gene encodes CDR1 MGHRA and CDR2 YSYEKL.

CDR3 sequence: CASGAGPRKDGYTF. For the CDR3, the DNA is TGTGCTAGTGGTGCCGGACCCCGGAAGGATGGCTACACCTTC. The chain links TRBV12-5 to TRBJ1-2; no reliable D call. Per germline, CDR1 LGHNT and CDR2 FRNRAP. The V gene lost 5 bases and the J gene lost 6 bases, with 16 bases spanning the gap. The CDR3 consists of 14 residues.

This clonotype was recorded at least ten times. This chain joins TRBV9 and TRBJ2-3, with 9 nucleotides matching TRBD2. The CDR3 consists of 17 residues. With 3 bases clipped from V and 2 bases from J, the junction kept 10 bases outside the gene matches. Germline values: CDR1 SGDLS, CDR2 YYNGEE. This chain's CDR3 is CASSGHGTSIPTDTQYF. In nucleotides, the CDR3 is TGTGCCAGCAGCGGACATGGGACTAGCATCCCCACAGATACGCAGTATTTT.

There are a few counts of this clonotype. This chain uses TRBV4-3 with TRBJ1-1, with D possibly TRBD1 on 6 matching bases. CDR1 is LGHNA and CDR2 is YSLEER in the germline V gene. Trimming cost V 3 bases and J 5 bases, with 13 bases left between them. The CDR3 covers 14 residues. The CDR3 DNA follows: TGCGCCAGCAGCCATCACAGGGCGGGGACTGAAGCTTTCTTT. The encoded protein is CASSHHRAGTEAFF.

The sample holds a few counts of this clonotype. The CDR3 sequence: CASSNDRKTSTDTQYF. As DNA, the CDR3 is TGTGCCAGCAGCAACGACCGTAAAACTAGCACAGATACGCAGTATTTT. This chain links TRBV7-9 with TRBJ2-3; D ambiguous. V was clipped by 5 bases and J by 0 bases, with 15 bases between them. This CDR3 has 16 amino acids. CDR1 SEHNR and CDR2 FQNEAQ come from the germline V gene (reference sequence).

The rearrangement uses TRBV7-9 and TRBJ1-1; no firm D call. This CDR3 region has 15 residues. In germline, CDR1 is SEHNR, CDR2 FQNEAQ (reference sequence). V shed 4 bases and J shed 3 bases, with 15 bases lying between them. DNA for the CDR3: TGTGCCAGCAGCTACCATAGCGGCGGTTACACTGAAGCTTTCTTT. Translating it yields CASSYHSGGYTEAFF.

This clonotype turned up a few times. The chain is built from TRBV4-3 and TRBJ2-7; D perhaps matches TRBD2 (7 bases). The ends were cut back, 0 bases at V and 1 base at J, with 10 bases in the middle. CDR1 is LGHNA and CDR2 is YSLEER in the germline V gene. The CDR3 covers 15 residues. CDR3 in amino acids: CASSQEGGASYEQYF. In nucleotides, the CDR3 is TGCGCCAGCAGCCAAGAAGGGGGGGCATCCTACGAGCAGTACTTC.

The V call is TRBV29-1, the J call TRBJ2-7; 7 bases line up with TRBD1. The CDR3 loop spans 14 amino acids. Trimming cost V 4 bases and J 0 bases; bases outside gene matches: 6. Per the germline V gene, CDR1 is SQVTM and CDR2 is ANQGSEA. The CDR3 bases are TGCAGCGTTGCCGGGACAGTTTTCTCCTACGAGCAGTACTTC. Residues: CSVAGTVFSYEQYF.

The rearrangement links TRBV6-5 to TRBJ1-1; D remains ambiguous. V was shortened by 6 bases and J by 0 bases, with 11 bases between the two germline ends. CDR1 and CDR2 (germline): MNHEY, SVGAGI. This CDR3 is 14 amino acids long. For the CDR3, the DNA is TGTGCCAGCAGAGGGATAATAATGAACACTGAAGCTTTCTTT. This gives the protein CASRGIIMNTEAFF.

The V gene is TRBV11-3, the J gene TRBJ2-3; the match to TRBD2 covers 11 bases. Germline CDR1 SGHNT, CDR2 YENEEA. The CDR3 totals 16 residues. V dropped 5 bases and J dropped 0; count of bases not matched to a gene: 4. CDR3: CASSGTSGTSTDTQYF. CDR3 nucleotides: TGTGCCAGCAGCGGGACTAGCGGAACTAGCACAGATACGCAGTATTTT.

The chain uses TRBV5-1 and TRBJ2-1; D remains ambiguous. Germline-derived CDR1 and CDR2 are SGHRS and YFSETQ. The CDR3 spans 16 residues. V was shortened by 0 bases and J by 3 bases, with 13 bases between the two germline ends. CDR3 nucleotide sequence: TGCGCCAGCAGCTTGGACGTTGAGCTATACTACAATGAGCAGTTCTTC. Its protein product is CASSLDVELYYNEQFF.

The V gene is TRBV20-1, the J gene TRBJ1-1, with D maybe TRBD1 (5 bases). This CDR3 spans 8 amino acids. Germline-derived CDR1 and CDR2 are DFQATT and SNEGSKA (reference sequence). CDR3 coding DNA: TGCAGCTACAGGGAAGCTTTCTTT. Its translation: CSYREAFF.

The rearrangement uses TRBV4-3 and TRBJ2-3; D is perhaps TRBD2 (6 bases). The CDR3 is made up of 15 amino acids. Trimming stripped 0 bases from V and 3 bases from J, with 10 bases between. Germline V lookup: CDR1 LGHNA, CDR2 YSLEER. The DNA for the CDR3 is TGCGCCAGCAGCCAAGATGGGCGGGATACAGATACGCAGTATTTT. Residues: CASSQDGRDTDTQYF.

This clonotype occurred a few times. The chain couples TRBV7-8 to TRBJ2-7; 8 nucleotides agree with TRBD1. This CDR3 contains 17 residues. The V gene end was trimmed by 1 base and the J gene end by 3 bases; junction bases not matched to a gene: 11. CDR1 and CDR2 (germline): SGHVS, FQNEAQ. The CDR3: CASSLVGSETGDYEQYF. DNA for the CDR3: TGTGCCAGCAGCTTAGTAGGCTCCGAGACAGGGGACTACGAGCAGTACTTC.

The chain uses TRBV12-3 or TRBV12-4 and TRBJ2-7; D is unresolved. The CDR3 is 12 residues long. V lost 11 bases to trimming and J lost 1 base, with 12 bases between them. CDR3 protein: CASTGGSYEQYF. Written as DNA, the CDR3 is TGTGCCTCGACGGGCGGTTCCTACGAGCAGTACTTC.

This clonotype was seen a handful of times. This chain connects TRBV7-6 to TRBJ2-1, with 10 bases fitting TRBD1. Germline CDR1 is SGHVS and CDR2 is FNYEAQ. The length of the CDR3 is 14 residues. J lost 9 bases, V lost 1 base, and 3 bases had no gene match. The CDR3: CASSLGQGAVEQFF. CDR3 DNA: TGTGCCAGCAGCTTAGGACAGGGGGCAGTTGAGCAGTTCTTC.

Only a few counts were recorded for this clonotype. This rearrangement joins TRBV7-6 to TRBJ2-3; D may be TRBD1 (6 bases). CDR3 length: 12 residues. Trimming pared 5 bases from V and 9 bases from J, leaving 12 bases between. CDR1 is SGHVS, CDR2 FNYEAQ, per germline. CDR3 in DNA: TGTGCCAGCAGCCGTACAGGGTTAACGCAGTATTTT. This sequence encodes CASSRTGLTQYF.

The V and J genes are TRBV6-2 or TRBV6-3 and TRBJ2-7; D not certain. Germline V lookup: CDR1 MNHEY, CDR2 SVGEGT. The length of the CDR3 is 13 residues. Trimming took off 2 bases at V and 1 base at J, with 6 bases between the two ends. The CDR3 protein is CASSYGISYEQYF. DNA for the CDR3: TGTGCCAGCAGTTACGGAATTTCCTACGAGCAGTACTTC.

The V and J genes are TRBV4-1 and TRBJ2-7; 11 bases line up with TRBD2. The CDR3 covers 19 residues. Germline lookup yields CDR1 MGHRA and CDR2 YSYEKL. Unmatched junction bases numbered 12, after V lost 0 bases and J lost 2 bases. The CDR3 DNA sequence: TGCGCCAGCAGCCAAGAGGCCCGACTAGCGGGGTTACCTACCTACGAGCAGTACTTC. Protein product: CASSQEARLAGLPTYEQYF.

V and J are TRBV4-3 and TRBJ2-7; 9 bases agree with TRBD2. CDR3 length: 16 amino acids. V lost 1 base to trimming and J lost 6 bases; unmatched junction nucleotides: 10. CDR1 and CDR2 (germline): LGHNA, YSLEER. CDR3 protein: CASSQVVAGELGEQYF. CDR3 in DNA: TGCGCCAGCAGCCAAGTAGTAGCGGGAGAATTGGGCGAGCAGTACTTC.